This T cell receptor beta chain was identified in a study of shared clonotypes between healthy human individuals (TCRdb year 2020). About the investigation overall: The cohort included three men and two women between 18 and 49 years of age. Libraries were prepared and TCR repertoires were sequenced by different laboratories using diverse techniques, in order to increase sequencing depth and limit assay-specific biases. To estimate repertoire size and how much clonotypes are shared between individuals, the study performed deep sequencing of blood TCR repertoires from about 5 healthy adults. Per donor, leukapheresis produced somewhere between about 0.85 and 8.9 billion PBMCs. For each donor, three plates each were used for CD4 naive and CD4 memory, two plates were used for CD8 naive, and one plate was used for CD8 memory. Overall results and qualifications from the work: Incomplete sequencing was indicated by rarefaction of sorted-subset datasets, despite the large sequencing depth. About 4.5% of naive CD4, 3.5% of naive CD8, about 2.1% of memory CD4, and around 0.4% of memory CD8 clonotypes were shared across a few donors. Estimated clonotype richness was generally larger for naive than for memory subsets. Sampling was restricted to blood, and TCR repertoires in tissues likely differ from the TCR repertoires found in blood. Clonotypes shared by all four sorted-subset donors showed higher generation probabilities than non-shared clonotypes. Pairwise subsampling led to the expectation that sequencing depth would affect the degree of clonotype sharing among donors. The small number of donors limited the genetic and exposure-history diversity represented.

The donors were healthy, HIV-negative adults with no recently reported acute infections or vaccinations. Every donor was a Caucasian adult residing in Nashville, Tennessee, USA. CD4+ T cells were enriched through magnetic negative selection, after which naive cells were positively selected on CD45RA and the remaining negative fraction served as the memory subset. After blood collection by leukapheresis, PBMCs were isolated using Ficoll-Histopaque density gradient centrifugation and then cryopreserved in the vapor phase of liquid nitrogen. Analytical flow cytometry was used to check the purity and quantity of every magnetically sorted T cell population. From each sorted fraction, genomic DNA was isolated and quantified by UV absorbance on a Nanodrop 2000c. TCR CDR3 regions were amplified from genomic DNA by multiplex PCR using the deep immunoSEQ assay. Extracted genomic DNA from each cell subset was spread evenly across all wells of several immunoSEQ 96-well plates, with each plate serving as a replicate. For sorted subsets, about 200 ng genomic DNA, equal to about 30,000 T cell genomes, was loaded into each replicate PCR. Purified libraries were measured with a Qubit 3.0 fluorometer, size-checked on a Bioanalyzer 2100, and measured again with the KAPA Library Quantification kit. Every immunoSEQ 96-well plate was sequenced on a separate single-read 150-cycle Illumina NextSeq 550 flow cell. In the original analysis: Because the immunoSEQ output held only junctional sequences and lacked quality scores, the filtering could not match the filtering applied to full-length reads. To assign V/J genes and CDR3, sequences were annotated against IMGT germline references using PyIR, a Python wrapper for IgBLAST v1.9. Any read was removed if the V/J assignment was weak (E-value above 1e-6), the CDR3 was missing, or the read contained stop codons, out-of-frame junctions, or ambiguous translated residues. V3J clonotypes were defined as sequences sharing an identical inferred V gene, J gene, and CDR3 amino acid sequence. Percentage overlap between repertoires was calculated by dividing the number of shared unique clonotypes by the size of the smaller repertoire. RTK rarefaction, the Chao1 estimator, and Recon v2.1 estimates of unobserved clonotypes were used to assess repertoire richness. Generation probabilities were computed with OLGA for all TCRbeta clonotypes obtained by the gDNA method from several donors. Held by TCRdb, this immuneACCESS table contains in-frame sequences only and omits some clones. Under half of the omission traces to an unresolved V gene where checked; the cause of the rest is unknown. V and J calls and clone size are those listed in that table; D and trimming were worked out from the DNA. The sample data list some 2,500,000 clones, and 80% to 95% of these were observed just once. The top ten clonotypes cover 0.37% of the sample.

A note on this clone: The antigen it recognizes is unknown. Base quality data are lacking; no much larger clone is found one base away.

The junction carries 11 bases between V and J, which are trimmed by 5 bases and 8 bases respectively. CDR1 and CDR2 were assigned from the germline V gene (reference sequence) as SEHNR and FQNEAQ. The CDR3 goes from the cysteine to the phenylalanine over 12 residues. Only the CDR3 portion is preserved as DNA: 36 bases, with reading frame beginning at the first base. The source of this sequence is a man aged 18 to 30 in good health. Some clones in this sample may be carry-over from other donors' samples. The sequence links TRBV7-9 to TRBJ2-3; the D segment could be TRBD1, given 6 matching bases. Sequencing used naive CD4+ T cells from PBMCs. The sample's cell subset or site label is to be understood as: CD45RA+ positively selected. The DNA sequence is TGTGCCAGCAGCCAACAGGGTCCTACGCAGTATTTT. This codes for CASSQQGPTQYF.